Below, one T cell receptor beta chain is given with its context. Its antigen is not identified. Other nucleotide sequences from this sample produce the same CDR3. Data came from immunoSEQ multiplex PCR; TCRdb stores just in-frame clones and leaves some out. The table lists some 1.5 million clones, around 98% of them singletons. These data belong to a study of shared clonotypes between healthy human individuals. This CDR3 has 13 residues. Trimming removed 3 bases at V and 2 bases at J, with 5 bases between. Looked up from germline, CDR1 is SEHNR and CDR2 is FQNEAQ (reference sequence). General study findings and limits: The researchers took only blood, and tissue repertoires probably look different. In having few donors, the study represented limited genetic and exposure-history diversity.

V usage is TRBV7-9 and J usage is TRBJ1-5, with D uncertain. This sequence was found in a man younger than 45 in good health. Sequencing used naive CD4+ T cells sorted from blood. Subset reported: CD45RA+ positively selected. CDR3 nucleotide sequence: TGTGCCAGCAGCTTGCAGGGCAATCAGCCCCAGCATTTT. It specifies CASSLQGNQPQHF.